The TCR beta chain described here comes from a study of blood T cell repertoires in COVID-19. Study at large: Samples came from the United States, Italy and Spain, spanning acute and convalescent COVID-19. PBMCs, B-cell-depleted T cells, or T cells were the source of the cDNA or gDNA that made up the material.

Authors' data handling: It was from reference gene primer amplification that nucleated cell counts were estimated. Clones were sequenced by immunoSEQ multiplex PCR, and TCRdb holds only the in-frame ones, with some missing. The V and J calls and clone size were taken over from that table, and D and trimming were inferred from the DNA. The sample records some 100,000 clones, about 85% being singletons. The CDR3 totals 15 residues. Trimming took 6 bases from V and 4 from J, leaving 18 bases between them. CDR1 is MNHEY, CDR2 SVGAGI, per germline. Input material: peripheral blood. This rearrangement joins TRBV6-5 to TRBJ1-1; D gene uncertain. The receptor's source is a woman between 70 and 85 years old with active or convalescent COVID-19. The CDR3 coding sequence is TGTGCCAGCAGGCGTCCCGGTCGGGAAACCACTGAAGCTTTCTTT. It specifies CASRRPGRETTEAFF.